What follows describes a single TCR beta chain. The specificity of this receptor is unknown. Base qualities are not at hand, and no much larger clone is one base apart. This specimen comes from a study of T cells in Graves' hyperthyroidism and ophthalmopathy (dated by TCRdb to 2018 to 2020). About the study as a whole: Peripheral blood samples were taken at the time of initial diagnosis, prior to any treatment. To identify TCR V-J signatures that set the groups apart, the researchers used a discovery cohort of about a hundred patients, made up of 40 to 45 with Graves' ophthalmopathy and approximately 57 with stable Graves' hyperthyroidism. Whether ophthalmopathy could be predicted prospectively was tested in an independent validation cohort made up of under 20 hyperthyroidism patients plus 17 patients who later progressed to ophthalmopathy. The 100 discovery patients were randomly divided into training and test sets at a 7:3 ratio. Thyroid tissue and blood T-cell repertoires from several Graves' hyperthyroidism patients were also compared in the study. Following sampling, methimazole starting at 30 mg daily was given to hyperthyroidism patients, and high-dose intravenous methylprednisolone was given to ophthalmopathy patients. The paper reports TCR Vbeta CDR3 sequencing of approximately 130 peripheral blood samples: around 45 ophthalmopathy, fewer than 85 hyperthyroidism and approximately 17 progressor patients.

TCR beta CDR3 regions were amplified from RNA transcripts. The TCR CDR3 was subjected to a first round of RT-PCR using the HTBI primer set and the Qiagen OneStep RT-PCR kit. The libraries were constructed in a second round of multiplex PCR and then size-selected and purified. Libraries were sequenced paired-end with 100 bp reads on an Illumina HiSeq2000. As for how the authors treated the data: Raw data were processed with SOAPnuke, discarding reads with adapters, uncalled bases, mean Phred below 15, or no exact constant-primer or identifier match. COPE v1.2.5 was used to merge the high-quality paired reads, and each unique nucleotide sequence was defined as a clonotype. Clonotypes were aligned to IMGT TRBV, TRBD and TRBJ reference segments using MiTCR v1.1. The analysis was restricted to V-J combinations with a frequency above 0.0001, which together covered 99.2% of the repertoires. The TCS score was defined as F50 (clonal expansion) divided by E x V (chaos), with BLOSUM62-based TCRdist calculated between CDR3 peptides within each V-J. Welch's t-statistics and random forest reduced around 520 V-J features to roughly 13, which were used in a naive Bayes classifier (R e1071). The similarity between thyroid and blood repertoires was quantified using the Morisita-Horn index. In TCRdb, the public reads were trimmed at Q25 with fastp and aligned with MiXCR, with productive beta chains retained. Every entry covers one CDR3 protein and lists the most common genes and DNA from its rows. For this entry, the V and J calls and clone size follow TCRdb and not the study's own pipeline. Recorded for this sample are hundreds of thousands of distinct CDR3 sequences; roughly a third of them occurred a single time. Of the sample, less than 35% is held by the ten largest clones.

V loses 7 bases, J loses 0 bases, and the germline ends lie 13 bases apart. The CDR3 measures 15 amino acids from cysteine to phenylalanine. This entry keeps only the CDR3 DNA: 45 bases, framed from base 1. According to the germline V gene, CDR1 reads SQVTM and CDR2 reads ANQGSEA. The full study reports these points: In validation, progression to ophthalmopathy was predicted by the model with around 71% sensitivity and just over 72% specificity, a median of about 6.4 months before onset. Sample size was not statistically predetermined, and blinding of investigators to group allocation was not performed. Most expanded thyroid clonotypes (frequency above 0.001) were also detected in blood, suggesting blood repertoires may reflect thyroid immune responses. A model built on a 13 V-J signature distinguished ophthalmopathy from stable hyperthyroidism, reaching around 90% sensitivity and 81.08% specificity in cross-validation and 80%/75% in testing.

Stable Graves' hyperthyroidism was defined as the absence of progression to ophthalmopathy over 18 months of follow-up. Hyperthyroidism patients were aged 18 to 65 years and newly diagnosed, with disease duration of less than 2 months. Patients with uncontrolled infections, other autoimmune diseases, pregnancy or lactation were excluded. Diagnoses were based on clinical symptoms, serum thyroxine and TRAb, thyroid ultrasound and orbital computed tomography. PBMCs were isolated from 8 to 10 ml of fresh peripheral blood by Ficoll-Paque density gradient centrifugation. Trizol reagent was used to extract total RNA, and RNA quality was then checked on an Agilent 2100 Bioanalyzer.

The rearrangement combines TRBV29-1 with TRBJ2-6; TRBD2 is possibly the D segment (5 matching bases). The sequencing input was blood. This clonotype was sampled from a woman aged 40 to 55 with Graves' hyperthyroidism. The CDR3 is CSARPGNSGANVLTF. The bases are TGCAGCGCTAGACCGGGGAACTCTGGGGCCAACGTCCTGACTTTC. The CDR3, completed at both ends by the reference TRBV29-1 and TRBJ2-6 genes, gives the full variable domain SAVISQKPSRDICQRGTSLTIQCQVDSQVTMMFWYRQQPGQSLTLIATANQGSEATYESGFVIDKFPISRPNLTFSTLTVSNMSPEDSSIYLCSARPGNSGANVLTFGAGSRLTVL.